This note documents a single TCR beta chain sequence. Its antigen is not identified. Synthesis of TCR beta cDNA relied on 5'RACE template switching carrying UMIs. Reanalyzing the 5' RACE reads, TCRdb keeps one entry per CDR3 protein, without DNA. The sample table includes 200,000 to 300,000 distinct CDR3 sequences. The CDR3 covers 17 residues. This sample is drawn from a study of T cells expressing NK-cell markers. Study as a whole: The TCR beta repertoires were obtained from sorted CD3+CD56+NKG2C+, CD3+CD56+NKG2C- and CD3+CD56-NKG2C+ T cells. Study-wide results and limits: There were a handful of donors in whom these clonotypes also led the CD3+CD56-NKG2C+ fraction. Of the CD8+ T cell pool in six donors, roughly 1.0-8% was accounted for by dominant NKG2C+ clonotypes.

The chain is built from TRBV12-3 or TRBV12-4 and TRBJ2-1; the D call from TCRdb, TRBD1, cannot be confirmed without DNA. The specimen sequenced was blood T cells: a sorted CD56 or NKG2C T cell subset, CD4+ or CD8+ T cells, or bulk PBMC T cells (not recorded which). This receptor was identified in a man between 18 and 29 years old in good health. The CDR3 loop is CASEGGLAMSSYNEQFF.